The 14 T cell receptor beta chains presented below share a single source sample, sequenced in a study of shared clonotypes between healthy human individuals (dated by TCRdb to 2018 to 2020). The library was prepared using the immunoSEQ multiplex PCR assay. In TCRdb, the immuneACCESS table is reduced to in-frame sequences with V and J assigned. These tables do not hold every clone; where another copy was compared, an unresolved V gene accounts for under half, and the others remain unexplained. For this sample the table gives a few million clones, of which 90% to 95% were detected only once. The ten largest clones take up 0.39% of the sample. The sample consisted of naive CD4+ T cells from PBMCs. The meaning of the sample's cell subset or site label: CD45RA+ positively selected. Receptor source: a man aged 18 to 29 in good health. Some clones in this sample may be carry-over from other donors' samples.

The CDR3 region has the DNA TGTGCCAGCGCAGACAGGGGATATCAGCCCCAGCATTTT. Protein sequence: CASADRGYQPQHF. This chain connects TRBV28 to TRBJ1-5; 8 positions agree with TRBD1. CDR1 is MDHEN and CDR2 is SYDVKM in the germline V gene. This CDR3 region has 13 residues. J gave up 5 bases and V 8 bases, and 5 bases lay outside the gene matches.

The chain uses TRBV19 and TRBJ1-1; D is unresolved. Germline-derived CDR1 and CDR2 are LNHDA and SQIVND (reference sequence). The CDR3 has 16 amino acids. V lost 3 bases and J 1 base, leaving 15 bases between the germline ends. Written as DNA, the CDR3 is TGTGCCAGTAGTATCTCCCAAGGAGGGCGGAACACTGAAGCTTTCTTT. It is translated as CASSISQGGRNTEAFF. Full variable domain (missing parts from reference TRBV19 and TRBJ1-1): DGGITQSPKYLFRKEGQNVTLSCEQNLNHDAMYWYRQDPGQGLRLIYYSQIVNDFQKGDIAEGYSVSREKKESFPLTVTSAQKNPTAFYLCASSISQGGRNTEAFFGQGTRLTVV.

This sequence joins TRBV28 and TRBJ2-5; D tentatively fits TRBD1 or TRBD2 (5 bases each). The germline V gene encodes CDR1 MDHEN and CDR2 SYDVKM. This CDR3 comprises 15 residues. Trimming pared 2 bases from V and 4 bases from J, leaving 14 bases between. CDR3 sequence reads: CASSLLGTQGETQYF. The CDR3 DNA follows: TGTGCCAGCAGTTTACTCGGGACCCAAGGAGAGACCCAGTACTTC. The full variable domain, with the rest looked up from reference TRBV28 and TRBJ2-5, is DVKVTQSSRYLVKRTGEKVFLECVQDMDHENMFWYRQDPGLGLRLIYFSYDVKMKEKGDIPEGYSVSREKKERFSLILESASTNQTSMYLCASSLLGTQGETQYFGPGTRLLVL.

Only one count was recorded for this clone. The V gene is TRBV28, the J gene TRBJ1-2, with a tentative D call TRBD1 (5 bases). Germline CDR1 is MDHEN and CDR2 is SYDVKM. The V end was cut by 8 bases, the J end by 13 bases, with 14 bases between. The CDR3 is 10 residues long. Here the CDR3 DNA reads TGTGCCAGCGGCGTCCCGGGGCCCACCTTC. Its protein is CASGVPGPTF.

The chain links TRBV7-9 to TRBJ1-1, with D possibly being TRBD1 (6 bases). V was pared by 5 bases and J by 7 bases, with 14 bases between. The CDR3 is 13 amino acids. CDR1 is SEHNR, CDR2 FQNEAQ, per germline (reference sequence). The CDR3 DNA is TGTGCCAGCAGCGTCCCCCAACAGGGTGAAGCTTTCTTT. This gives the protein CASSVPQQGEAFF. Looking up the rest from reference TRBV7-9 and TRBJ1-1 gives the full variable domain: DTGVSQNPRHKITKRGQNVTFRCDPISEHNRLYWYRQTLGQGPEFLTYFQNEAQLEKSRLLSDRFSAERPKGSFSTLEIQRTEQGDSAMYLCASSVPQQGEAFFGQGTRLTVV.

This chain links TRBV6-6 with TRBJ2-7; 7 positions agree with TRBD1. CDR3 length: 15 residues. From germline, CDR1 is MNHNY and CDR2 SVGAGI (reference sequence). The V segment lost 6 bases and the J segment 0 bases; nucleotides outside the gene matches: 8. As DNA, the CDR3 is TGTGCCAGCAGAGCACAGGGGTCGGGCTCCTACGAGCAGTACTTC. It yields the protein CASRAQGSGSYEQYF.

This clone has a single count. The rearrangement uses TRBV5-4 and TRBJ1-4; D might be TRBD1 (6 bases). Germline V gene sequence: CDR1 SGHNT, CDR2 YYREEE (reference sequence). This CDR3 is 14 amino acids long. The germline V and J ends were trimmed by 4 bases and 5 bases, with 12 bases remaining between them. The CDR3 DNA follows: TGTGCCAGCAGCGGGGGAGGACAGAATGAAAAACTGTTTTTT. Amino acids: CASSGGGQNEKLFF.

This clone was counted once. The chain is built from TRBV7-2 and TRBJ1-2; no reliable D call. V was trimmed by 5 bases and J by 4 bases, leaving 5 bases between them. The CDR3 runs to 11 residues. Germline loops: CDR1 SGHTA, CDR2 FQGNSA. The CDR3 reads CASSVGYGYTF. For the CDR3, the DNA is TGTGCCAGCAGCGTAGGCTATGGCTACACCTTC.

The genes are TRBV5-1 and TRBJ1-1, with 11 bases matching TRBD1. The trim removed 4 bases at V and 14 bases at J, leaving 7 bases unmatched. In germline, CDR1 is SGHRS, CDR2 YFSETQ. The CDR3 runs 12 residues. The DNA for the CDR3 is TGCGCCAGCAGCACCGGGACAGGGGGGTCGTTCTTT. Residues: CASSTGTGGSFF.

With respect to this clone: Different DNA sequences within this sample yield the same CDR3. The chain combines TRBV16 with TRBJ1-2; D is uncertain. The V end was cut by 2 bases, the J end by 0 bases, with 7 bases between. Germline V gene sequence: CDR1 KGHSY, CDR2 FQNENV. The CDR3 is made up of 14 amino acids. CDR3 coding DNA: TGTGCCAGCAGCCAAGCCTCAGCTAACTATGGCTACACCTTC. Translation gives CASSQASANYGYTF.

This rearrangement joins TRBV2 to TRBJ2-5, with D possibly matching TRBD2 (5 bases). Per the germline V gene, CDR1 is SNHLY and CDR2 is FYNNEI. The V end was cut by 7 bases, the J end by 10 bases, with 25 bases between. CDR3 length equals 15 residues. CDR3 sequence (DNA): TGTGCCAGCACCAACGGCCCTAGCCGGGTAGAGGGCCAGTACTTC. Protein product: CASTNGPSRVEGQYF.

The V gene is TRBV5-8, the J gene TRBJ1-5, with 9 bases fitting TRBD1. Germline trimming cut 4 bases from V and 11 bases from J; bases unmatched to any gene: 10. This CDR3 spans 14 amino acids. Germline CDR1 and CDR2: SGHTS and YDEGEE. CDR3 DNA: TGTGCCAGCAGCCTGGGACAGGGCCCACCAGCCCAGCATTTT. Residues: CASSLGQGPPAQHF.

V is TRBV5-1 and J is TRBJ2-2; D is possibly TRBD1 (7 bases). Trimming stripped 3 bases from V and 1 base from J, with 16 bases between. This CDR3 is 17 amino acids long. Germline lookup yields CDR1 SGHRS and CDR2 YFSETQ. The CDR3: CASSSGSRTGNTGELFF. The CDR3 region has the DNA TGCGCCAGCAGCTCCGGGAGCCGGACAGGGAACACCGGGGAGCTGTTTTTT.

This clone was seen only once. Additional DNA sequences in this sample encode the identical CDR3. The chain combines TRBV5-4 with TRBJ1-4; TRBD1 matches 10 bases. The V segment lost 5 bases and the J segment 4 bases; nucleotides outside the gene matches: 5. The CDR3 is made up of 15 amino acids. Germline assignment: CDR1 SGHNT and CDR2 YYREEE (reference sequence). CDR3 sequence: CASSRDRGVNEKLFF. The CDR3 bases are TGTGCCAGCAGTCGGGACAGGGGAGTTAATGAAAAACTGTTTTTT.